The rows below give T cell receptor beta chains drawn from one sample of a study of T-cell reconstitution after alpha-beta-depleted transplantation in children. From the PCR reads, TCRdb called clonotypes with MiXCR, one entry per CDR3 protein. The profile shows about a million distinct CDR3 sequences, about 29% of them singletons. The sequences come from PBMCs, mostly from graft donor cells, collected 360 days after TCRalphabeta/CD19-depleted stem cell transplant. The receptors here all came from a boy younger than two who had a stem cell transplant for SCID, so the T cells may come from the graft donor. Both conserved end residues are part of each CDR3. Each record gives: V gene, J gene, D gene, clone size, CDR3 DNA, CDR3 protein. A D gene is named only where the DNA matches it firmly. Size tells how often a clone was seen (once, few, many) or the class of an expanded clone, and some rows leave it out.

>TRBV3-1|TRBJ1-4|-|few
TGTGCCAGCAGCCAGGGAGGGGCGTTCGGTGAAAAACTGTTTTTT
CASSQGGAFGEKLFF
>TRBV28|TRBJ2-7|TRBD1|-
TGTGCCAGCAGTTGGACAGGCCCTCGGGACGAGCAGTACTTC
CASSWTGPRDEQYF
>TRBV12-3/TRBV12-4|TRBJ2-4|-|few
TGTGCCAGCAGTTTAACAGGGAACGGAAACATTCAGTACTTC
CASSLTGNGNIQYF
>TRBV14|TRBJ2-1|TRBD2|few
TGTGCCAGCAGCCGGCGGGGGACTAGCCGCGACAATGAGCAGTTCTTC
CASSRRGTSRDNEQFF
>TRBV5-1|TRBJ2-5|TRBD1|few
TGCGCCAGCAGCCCGTGGGACAGGGAAGGAGAGACCCAGTACTTC
CASSPWDREGETQYF
>TRBV5-1|TRBJ2-5|-|-
TGCGCCAGCAGCCGTCAGAGGGAGGAGACCCAGTACTTC
CASSRQREETQYF
>TRBV29-1|TRBJ2-5|-|few
TGCAGCGTTGAAGGGACTCCATGGACTCAAGAGACCCAGTACTTC
CSVEGTPWTQETQYF
>TRBV2|TRBJ2-2|-|-
TGTGCCAGCAGTGAAGCGCTCCGATCGGGGGCGACCGGGGAGCTGTTTTTT
CASSEALRSGATGELFF
>TRBV18|TRBJ2-7|TRBD1|few
TGTGCCAGCTCAGTGACCGGGACAGCAGCCTACGAGCAGTACTTC
CASSVTGTAAYEQYF
>TRBV5-5|TRBJ1-4|-|few
TGTGCCAGCAGCCCCGGGGTGATTAATGAAAAACTGTTTTTT
CASSPGVINEKLFF
>TRBV20-1|TRBJ2-1|TRBD2|few
TGCAGTGCTAGGACTAGCGGGGGGGCTCTCCTTTACAATGAGCAGTTCTTC
CSARTSGGALLYNEQFF
>TRBV12-3/TRBV12-4|TRBJ1-2|-|few
TGTGCCAGCAGCTCCGCAGGGAGTCTGGGCTATGGCTACACCTTC
CASSSAGSLGYGYTF
>TRBV28|TRBJ2-1|TRBD2|-
TGTGCCAGCAGTTCCGGACTAGCGGGGGCCTATTACAATGAGCAGTTCTTC
CASSSGLAGAYYNEQFF
>TRBV4-3|TRBJ2-1|TRBD1|-
TGCGCCAGCAGCCAGGACTGGGACAGGGAGGATGAGCAGTTCTTC
CASSQDWDREDEQFF
>TRBV6-1|TRBJ2-2|TRBD1|-
TGTGCCAGCACCAGGGACAGCTCCACCGGGGAGCTGTTTTTT
CASTRDSSTGELFF
>TRBV20-1|TRBJ1-5|TRBD1|few
TGCAGTGCTAGTGACCGGGACAGGGGGATTAGCAATCAGCCCCAGCATTTT
CSASDRDRGISNQPQHF
>TRBV6-2/TRBV6-3|TRBJ2-5|TRBD2|few
TGTGCCAGCAGTTACGGGATCGGGGGGCAGACTAGCGGGGGATTGGGGACCCAGTACTTC
CASSYGIGGQTSGGLGTQYF
>TRBV7-9|TRBJ2-1|-|-
TGTGCCAGCAGCTTAGGTATCGTATTACTAGTCGATGAGCAGTTCTTC
CASSLGIVLLVDEQFF
>TRBV28|TRBJ1-2|TRBD1|few
TGTGCCAGCGGGACAGCCCGGGGCTACACCTTC
CASGTARGYTF
>TRBV5-1|TRBJ2-5|TRBD2|-
TGCGCCAGCAGCTGGGTAGCGGGGCCCCAAGAGACCCAGTACTTC
CASSWVAGPQETQYF
>TRBV24-1|TRBJ2-5|-|-
TGTGCCACCAGTGATCAGTACCAAGAGACCCAGTACTTC
CATSDQYQETQYF
>TRBV5-1|TRBJ2-5|-|-
TGCGCCAGCAGTAAGGGGGAGTCAGGACCCTTCCAGACCCAGTACTTC
CASSKGESGPFQTQYF
>TRBV5-1|TRBJ2-2|-|-
TGCGCCAGCAGCTTTACGACAGAGACCGGGGAGCTGTTTTTT
CASSFTTETGELFF
>TRBV12-3/TRBV12-4|TRBJ2-1|-|-
TGTGCCAGCAGTTCTACGGGCCCTTCGGGGGCCTACAATGAGCAGTTCTTC
CASSSTGPSGAYNEQFF
>TRBV4-1|TRBJ2-7|TRBD1|-
TGCGCCAGCAGCCAAGATTTGGGCGGGGGACAGGGGAACCGACCCTACGAGCAGTACTTC
CASSQDLGGGQGNRPYEQYF
>TRBV5-1|TRBJ2-7|TRBD1|-
TGCGCCAGCAGCGCCCGACAGGGTATTAGCGAGCAGTACTTC
CASSARQGISEQYF
>TRBV4-1|TRBJ2-3|-|-
TGCGCCAGCAGCCAAAATGGCGGACGGTGGTATACGCAGTATTTT
CASSQNGGRWYTQYF
>TRBV7-9|TRBJ1-1|-|-
TGTGCCAGCAGCTTCCTACGAGACAGAGCCACTGAAGCTTTCTTT
CASSFLRDRATEAFF
>TRBV4-1|TRBJ2-5|-|-
TGCGCCAGCAGCCGCGAGAGTACCTTGGAGACCCAGTACTTC
CASSRESTLETQYF
>TRBV12-3/TRBV12-4|TRBJ1-1|-|-
TGTGCCAGCAGTTTAGCAACCGAGACGGCTTTCTTT
CASSLATETAFF
>TRBV9|TRBJ2-1|TRBD2|-
TGTGCCAGCAGCATAGCGGGGGAGAACAATGAGCAGTTCTTC
CASSIAGENNEQFF
>TRBV12-3/TRBV12-4|TRBJ1-5|-|-
TGTGCCAGCAGTTTAGTGGGGGTCAACAATCAGCCCCAGCATTTT
CASSLVGVNNQPQHF
>TRBV20-1|TRBJ2-7|-|-
TGCAGTGCTAGCACAGGGCTATTCGACGAGCAGTACTTC
CSASTGLFDEQYF
>TRBV25-1|TRBJ2-5|-|-
TGTGCCAGCAGTAGAGGTGGACCACAAGAGACCCAGTACTTC
CASSRGGPQETQYF
>TRBV6-2/TRBV6-3|TRBJ1-1|-|-
TGTGCCAGCAGTTACGGAACAGGGCAAATGAACACTGAAGCTTTCTTT
CASSYGTGQMNTEAFF
>TRBV10-1|TRBJ2-3|TRBD2|once
TGCGCCAGCAATCCCGCGGGGGAAGGCACAGATACGCAGTATTTT
CASNPAGEGTDTQYF
>TRBV24-1|TRBJ2-1|-|few
TGTGCCACCAGTGACCCCACCCCTAGCGAGCTAAGCTACAATGAGCAGTTCTTC
CATSDPTPSELSYNEQFF
>TRBV20-1|TRBJ1-5|-|-
TGCAGTGCTAGTTATTGGGGGGAACGATATTTT
CSASYWGERYF
>TRBV2|TRBJ2-1|TRBD2|few
TGTGCCAGCAGTGATGGGACTAGCGGGGTCTCCTACAATGAGCAGTTCTTC
CASSDGTSGVSYNEQFF
>TRBV20-1|TRBJ2-4|-|-
TGCAGTGCTAGAGACCCGACTAGTTTGCTTCAGTACTTC
CSARDPTSLLQYF
>TRBV28|TRBJ1-5|-|few
TGTGCCAGCAGTCCCTGGAGGAATAGCAATCAGCCCCAGCATTTT
CASSPWRNSNQPQHF
>TRBV25-1|TRBJ2-7|-|-
TGTGCCAGCAGTGAATTGAGCGGGTATAGGATCCACGAGCAGTACTTC
CASSELSGYRIHEQYF
>TRBV29-1|TRBJ2-3|TRBD2|-
TGCAGCGTTGAAAGCCTAGCGGGGAGGACAGATACGCAGTATTTT
CSVESLAGRTDTQYF
>TRBV15|TRBJ1-1|-|-
TGTGCCACTAGGGACCGCGAGAAGAACACTGAAGCTTTCTTT
CATRDREKNTEAFF
>TRBV4-2|TRBJ2-5|TRBD2|few
TGTGCCAGCAGCCAAGATACGGGACTAGGAGAGACCCAGTACTTC
CASSQDTGLGETQYF
>TRBV20-1|TRBJ2-2|TRBD2|few
TGCAGTGCTAGAGAGGAGACTAGCGGGGGGGCCGGGAACACCGGGGAGCTGTTTTTT
CSAREETSGGAGNTGELFF
>TRBV4-1|TRBJ1-5|TRBD1|-
TGCGCCAGCAGCCAGGGAGGGGGCGTCATGACCCAGCATTTT
CASSQGGGVMTQHF
>TRBV5-5|TRBJ1-6|-|once
TGTGCCAGCAGCTACGGACAACCGGATTCACCCCTCCACTTT
CASSYGQPDSPLHF
>TRBV12-3/TRBV12-4|TRBJ1-3|-|-
TGTGCCAGCACCTTCGGGAGCTCTGGAAACACCATATATTTT
CASTFGSSGNTIYF
>TRBV7-2|TRBJ2-2|TRBD2|-
TGTGCCAGCAGCCTATCCGGGACTAGATACACCGGGGAGCTGTTTTTT
CASSLSGTRYTGELFF
>TRBV6-1|TRBJ1-2|-|-
TGTGCCAGCAGTGAAGGATGGACGGTCTATGGCTACACCTTC
CASSEGWTVYGYTF
>TRBV4-2|TRBJ2-1|TRBD1|-
TGTGCCAGCAGCCAAGTCCTGGGACAGAGCTCCTACAATGAGCAGTTCTTC
CASSQVLGQSSYNEQFF
>TRBV7-9|TRBJ2-7|-|-
TGTGCCAGCAGCTTAGCCCGGACAGCTAACCCCTACGAGCAGTACTTC
CASSLARTANPYEQYF
>TRBV5-1|TRBJ2-7|-|-
TGCGCCAGCCGAGTGGGGAGCGGGTTATCCTACGAGCAGTACTTC
CASRVGSGLSYEQYF